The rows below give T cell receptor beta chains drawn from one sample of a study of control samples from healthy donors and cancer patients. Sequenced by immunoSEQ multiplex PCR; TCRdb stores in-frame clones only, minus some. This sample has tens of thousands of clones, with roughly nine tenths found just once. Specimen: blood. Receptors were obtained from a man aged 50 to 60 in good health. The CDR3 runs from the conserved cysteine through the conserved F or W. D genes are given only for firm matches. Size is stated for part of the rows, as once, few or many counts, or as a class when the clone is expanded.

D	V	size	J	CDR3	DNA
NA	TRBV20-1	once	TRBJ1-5	CSASTGQGKQPQHF	TGCAGTGCTAGTACAGGGCAGGGGAAGCAGCCCCAGCATTTT
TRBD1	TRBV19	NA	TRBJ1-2	CASSLRDRGLPNYGYTF	TGTGCCAGTAGTCTCCGGGACAGGGGGCTCCCTAACTATGGCTACACCTTC
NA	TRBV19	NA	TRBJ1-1	CASSIQPSRGGGNTEAFF	TGTGCCAGTAGTATTCAGCCATCAAGGGGGGGAGGGAACACTGAAGCTTTCTTT
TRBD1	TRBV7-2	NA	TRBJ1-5	CASSSWDSPNQPQHF	TGTGCCAGCAGCTCCTGGGACAGCCCCAATCAGCCCCAGCATTTT
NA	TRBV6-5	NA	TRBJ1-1	CASSKSRRERSFF	TGTGCCAGCAGTAAAAGCCGACGGGAGCGATCTTTCTTT
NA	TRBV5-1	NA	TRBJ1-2	CASSLDGGFPYGYTF	TGCGCCAGCAGCTTGGATGGCGGATTCCCTTATGGCTACACCTTC
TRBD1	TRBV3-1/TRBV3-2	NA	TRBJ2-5	CASSLTGTALGETQYF	TGTGCCAGCAGCCTCACCGGGACAGCGTTAGGAGAGACCCAGTACTTC
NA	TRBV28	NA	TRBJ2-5	CASGAPGSETQYF	TGTGCCAGCGGGGCTCCAGGATCAGAGACCCAGTACTTC
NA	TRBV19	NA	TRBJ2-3	CASRIVASTDTQYF	TGTGCCAGTAGAATCGTAGCTAGCACAGATACGCAGTATTTT
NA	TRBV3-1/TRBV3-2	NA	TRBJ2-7	CASSQGTGAVNEQYF	TGTGCCAGCAGCCAAGGTACGGGGGCGGTCAACGAGCAGTACTTC
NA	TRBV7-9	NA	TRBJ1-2	CASSLQGWDGYTF	TGTGCCAGCAGCTTGCAGGGTTGGGATGGCTACACCTTC